Listed below are T cell receptor beta chains from one sample, sequenced in a study of T cell responses to AZD1222 COVID-19 vaccine. This table comes from immunoSEQ multiplex PCR, and its TCRdb copy is limited to in-frame clones, with some not included. The data contain roughly 100,000 clones, about 90% of them singletons. Sequenced here: peripheral blood, sampled on day 0 of AZD1222 vaccination. The receptors shown here come from an adult in good health. Each CDR3 is given with its conserved first and last residue. The order of the fields is D gene, V gene, J gene, clone size, CDR3 DNA, CDR3 protein. A D gene is named only where the DNA matches it firmly. The size entry is marked missing in some rows and otherwise reads once, few, many or a size class.

-	TRBV10-2	TRBJ1-4	-	TGCGCCAGCAAGGTTCCCCCGAGGGATGAAAAACTGTTTTTT	CASKVPPRDEKLFF
-	TRBV11-2	TRBJ1-2	-	TGTGCCAGCAGCTGGGGCGGGACCTATGGCTACACCTTC	CASSWGGTYGYTF
TRBD1	TRBV10-3	TRBJ1-2	-	TGTGCCATCAGCAAAACAGGGGAGTATGGCTACACCTTC	CAISKTGEYGYTF
-	TRBV29-1	TRBJ1-2	-	TGCAGCGGGTACAGTACTAACTATGGCTACACCTTC	CSGYSTNYGYTF
-	TRBV6-2/TRBV6-3	TRBJ2-7	-	TGTGCCAGCAGTCTGATATTCTACGAGCAGTACTTC	CASSLIFYEQYF
TRBD1	TRBV12-5	TRBJ2-3	-	TGTGCTAGTGGCCGGGGACAGGGGAACACAGATACGCAGTATTTT	CASGRGQGNTDTQYF
-	TRBV7-9	TRBJ1-5	-	TGTGCCAGCAGCGAGGACAGCCGATATCAGCCCCAGCATTTT	CASSEDSRYQPQHF
-	TRBV2	TRBJ2-3	-	TGTGCCAGCGCCGGAAACGCCGGGAAGGCTATCTCTAGCACAGATACGCAGTATTTT	CASAGNAGKAISSTDTQYF
TRBD2	TRBV7-8	TRBJ2-1	-	TGTGCCAGCAGCTTAGGGCTAGCGGGGGATGAGCAGTTCTTC	CASSLGLAGDEQFF
-	TRBV5-4	TRBJ1-2	-	TGTGCCAGCAGCCTCGACAGGAGCGACTATGGCTACACCTTC	CASSLDRSDYGYTF
-	TRBV7-9	TRBJ2-7	-	TGTGCCAGCAGCTTAGACTGGTCCAGTACCTACGAGCAGTACTTC	CASSLDWSSTYEQYF
-	TRBV6-2/TRBV6-3	TRBJ2-7	-	TGTGCCAGCAGTTACTTGGCAGGGTTCGACGAGCAGTACTTC	CASSYLAGFDEQYF
-	TRBV14	TRBJ2-2	-	TGTGCCAGCAGCCTGCGAGGGGGAAGGAACACCGGGGAGCTGTTTTTT	CASSLRGGRNTGELFF
-	TRBV28	TRBJ2-7	-	TGTGCCAGCACCCAAGGAGCTAGCCGTTGGTCGGACGAGCAGTACTTC	CASTQGASRWSDEQYF
-	TRBV18	TRBJ2-7	few	TGTGCCAGCTCACCCAACAGGGACGAGCAGTACTTC	CASSPNRDEQYF
-	TRBV5-6	TRBJ1-5	-	TGTGCCAGCAGCTCCTATTTAACCAATCAGCCCCAGCATTTT	CASSSYLTNQPQHF
TRBD1	TRBV6-5	TRBJ2-7	-	TGTGCCAGCCCACCCCCGGGACAGGCGCCTGGGGAGCAGTACTTC	CASPPPGQAPGEQYF
TRBD1	TRBV11-2	TRBJ2-1	-	TGTGCCAGCAGCTTAGGGGGACAGGGAGCTCTCAATGAGCAGTTCTTC	CASSLGGQGALNEQFF
-	TRBV10-3	TRBJ2-7	-	TGTGCCAGCGAACCCGGGGGCTCCTACGAGCAGTACTTC	CASEPGGSYEQYF
TRBD1	TRBV7-9	TRBJ1-1	-	TGTGCCAGCAGCTTAGGGACAGGGGAGGAAGCTTTCTTT	CASSLGTGEEAFF
-	TRBV7-2	TRBJ1-2	-	TGTGCCAGCAGCTTAGGTCACGAGCCGTCCTTC	CASSLGHEPSF
TRBD2	TRBV6-2/TRBV6-3	TRBJ2-7	-	TGTGCCAGCAGTTTTAGCGGGGGCTCCTACGAGCAGTACTTC	CASSFSGGSYEQYF
-	TRBV28	TRBJ1-5	-	TGTGCCAGCAGCGTCGGGACTACGTATCAGCCCCAGCATTTT	CASSVGTTYQPQHF
-	TRBV4-1	TRBJ2-6	-	TGCGCCAGCAGCCAAGATCGGCTTTTAGGGGCCAACGTCCTGACTTTC	CASSQDRLLGANVLTF
-	TRBV6-5	TRBJ1-4	few	TGTGCCAGCAGCTATCGGGGGCCTAATGAAAAACTGTTTTTT	CASSYRGPNEKLFF
TRBD2	TRBV6-4	TRBJ2-1	-	TGTGCCAGCAGAGGACTAGCGGGGGGGGATGAGCAGTTCTTC	CASRGLAGGDEQFF
-	TRBV2	TRBJ2-3	once	TGTGCCAGCAGTGGAGGGACAGCCAGGGAGGGTACGCAGTATTTT	CASSGGTAREGTQYF
-	TRBV4-2	TRBJ2-7	once	TGTGCCAGCAGCCAGGGTTCCTACGAGCAGTACTTC	CASSQGSYEQYF
-	TRBV28	TRBJ1-1	-	TGTGCCAGCGAATCCAGGGGCCTCAACACTGAAGCTTTCTTT	CASESRGLNTEAFF
-	TRBV7-2	TRBJ2-3	-	TGTGCCAGCAGCTTAGCGGGGGGGCCCGAGGGAGATACGCAGTATTTT	CASSLAGGPEGDTQYF
-	TRBV7-9	TRBJ1-2	-	TGTGCCAGCTCACCGGCCCTTTATGGCTACACCTTC	CASSPALYGYTF
-	TRBV28	TRBJ2-5	few	TGTGCCAGCAGGCACGGGGGACAAAAGGAGACCCAGTACTTC	CASRHGGQKETQYF